This record concerns one T cell receptor (beta chain) sequence. Produced via immunoSEQ multiplex PCR; TCRdb's table is partial and in-frame only. The sample includes roughly 410,000 clones, around 89% of them seen just once. This record comes from a study of blood T cell repertoires in COVID-19. The CDR3 has 14 residues. CDR1 is LNHDA, CDR2 SQIVND, per germline (reference sequence). Trimming at V came to 4 bases and at J to 3 bases, leaving 5 bases not matched to a gene. The TCR comes from a woman aged 40 to 49 with COVID-19, enrolled during active disease. Sequenced input: peripheral blood. J is TRBJ1-1 and V is TRBV19; 7 nucleotides agree with TRBD1. DNA for the CDR3: TGTGCCAGTAGTAGACAGGGTCTTGACACTGAAGCTTTCTTT. Translating it yields CASSRQGLDTEAFF.